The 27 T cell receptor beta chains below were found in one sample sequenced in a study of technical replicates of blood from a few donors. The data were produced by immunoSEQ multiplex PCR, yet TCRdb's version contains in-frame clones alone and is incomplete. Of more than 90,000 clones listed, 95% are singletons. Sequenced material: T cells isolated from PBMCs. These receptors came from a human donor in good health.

The CDR3 region is CASKTGGTGELFF. As DNA, the CDR3 is TGTGCCAGTAAAACAGGGGGCACCGGGGAGCTGTTTTTT. The chain uses TRBV19 and TRBJ2-2; TRBD1 aligns across 8 bases. The CDR3 runs to 13 residues. CDR1 and CDR2 (germline): LNHDA, SQIVND (reference sequence). With V trimmed by 7 bases and J by 4 bases, 2 bases remained unmatched.

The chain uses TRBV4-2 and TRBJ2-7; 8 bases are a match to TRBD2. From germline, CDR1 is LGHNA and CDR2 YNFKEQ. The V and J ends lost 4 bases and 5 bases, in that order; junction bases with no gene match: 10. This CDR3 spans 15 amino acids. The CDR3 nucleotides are TGTGCCAGCAGCCGCCGGACTAGCAACTTTGACGAGCAGTACTTC. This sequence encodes CASSRRTSNFDEQYF.

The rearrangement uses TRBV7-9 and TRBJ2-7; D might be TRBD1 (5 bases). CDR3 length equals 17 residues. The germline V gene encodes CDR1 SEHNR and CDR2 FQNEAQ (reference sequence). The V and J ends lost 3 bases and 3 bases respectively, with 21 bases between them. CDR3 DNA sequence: TGTGCCAGCAGCTTGCCAAAAGGGGCGTCAGTAAACTACGAGCAGTACTTC. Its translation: CASSLPKGASVNYEQYF.

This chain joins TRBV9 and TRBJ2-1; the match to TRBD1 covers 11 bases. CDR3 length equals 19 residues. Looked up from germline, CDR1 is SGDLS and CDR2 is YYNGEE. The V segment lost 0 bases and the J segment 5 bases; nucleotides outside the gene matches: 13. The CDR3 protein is CASSVGGGQGERGNNEQFF. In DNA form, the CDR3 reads TGTGCCAGCAGCGTAGGTGGGGGACAGGGGGAGAGGGGGAACAATGAGCAGTTCTTC.

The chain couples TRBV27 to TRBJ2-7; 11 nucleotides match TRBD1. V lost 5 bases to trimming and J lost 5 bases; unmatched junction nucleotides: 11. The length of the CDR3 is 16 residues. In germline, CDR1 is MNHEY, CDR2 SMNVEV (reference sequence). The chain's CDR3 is CASSASPGQGADEQYF. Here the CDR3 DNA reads TGTGCCAGCAGTGCGTCGCCCGGACAGGGGGCCGACGAGCAGTACTTC.

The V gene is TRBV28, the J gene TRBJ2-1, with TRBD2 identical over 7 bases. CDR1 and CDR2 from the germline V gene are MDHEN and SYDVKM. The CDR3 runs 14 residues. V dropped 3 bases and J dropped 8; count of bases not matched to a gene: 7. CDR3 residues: CASSLRLADYEQFF. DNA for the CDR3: TGTGCCAGCAGTTTGCGGCTAGCGGACTATGAGCAGTTCTTC.

CDR3 protein: CASSPGLAGVIAKNIQYF. The CDR3 DNA is TGCGCCAGCAGCCCGGGACTAGCGGGGGTTATAGCCAAAAACATTCAGTACTTC. The chain is built from TRBV4-1 and TRBJ2-4, with TRBD2 matching 14 bases. V lost 4 bases, J lost 0 bases, and 5 bases stayed unmatched. Germline-derived CDR1 and CDR2 are MGHRA and YSYEKL. This CDR3 has 18 residues.

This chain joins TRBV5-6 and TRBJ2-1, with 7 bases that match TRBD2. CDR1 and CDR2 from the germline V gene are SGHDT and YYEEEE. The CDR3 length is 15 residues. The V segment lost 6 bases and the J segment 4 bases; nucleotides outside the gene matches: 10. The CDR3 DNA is TGTGCCAGCAACCCCCTTGTGGGACTATACAATGAGCAGTTCTTC. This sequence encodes CASNPLVGLYNEQFF.

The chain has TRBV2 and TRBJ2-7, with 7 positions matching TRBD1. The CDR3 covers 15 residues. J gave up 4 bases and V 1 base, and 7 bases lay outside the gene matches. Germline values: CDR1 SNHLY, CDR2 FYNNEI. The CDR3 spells CASSEGGGKRYEQYF. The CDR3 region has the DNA TGTGCCAGCAGTGAAGGAGGGGGCAAGAGATACGAGCAGTACTTC.

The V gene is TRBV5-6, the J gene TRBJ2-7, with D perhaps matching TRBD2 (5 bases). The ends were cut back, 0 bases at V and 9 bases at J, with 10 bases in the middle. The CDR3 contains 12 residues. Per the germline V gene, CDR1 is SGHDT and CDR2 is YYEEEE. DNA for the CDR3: TGTGCCAGCAGCTTGGAGGGAGTATGGCAGTACTTC. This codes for CASSLEGVWQYF.

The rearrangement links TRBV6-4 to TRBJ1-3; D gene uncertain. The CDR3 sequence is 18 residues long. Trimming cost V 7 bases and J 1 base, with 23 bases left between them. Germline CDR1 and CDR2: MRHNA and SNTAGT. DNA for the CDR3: TGTGCCAGCACCCCCAGCTTTTCCGTTGGAGGGTCTGGAAACACCATATATTTT. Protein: CASTPSFSVGGSGNTIYF.

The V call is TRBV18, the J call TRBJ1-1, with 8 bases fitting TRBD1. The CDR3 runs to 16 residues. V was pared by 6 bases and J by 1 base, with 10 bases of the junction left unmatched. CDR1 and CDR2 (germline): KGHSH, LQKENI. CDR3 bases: TGTGCCAGCTCCCGAGGACAGGGCAACCCGAACACTGAAGCTTTCTTT. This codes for CASSRGQGNPNTEAFF. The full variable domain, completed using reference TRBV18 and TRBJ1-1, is NAGVMQNPRHLVRRRGQEARLRCSPMKGHSHVYWYRQLPEEGLKFMVYLQKENIIDESGMPKERFSAEFPKEGPSILRIQQVVRGDSAAYFCASSRGQGNPNTEAFFGQGTRLTVV.

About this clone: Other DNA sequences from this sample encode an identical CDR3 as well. The CDR3 nucleotides are TGCGCCAGCAGTGGTCCTCTATTGAACACTGAAGCTTTCTTT. Residues: CASSGPLLNTEAFF. The rearrangement links TRBV4-1 to TRBJ1-1; no clear D. V was clipped by 6 bases and J by 0 bases, with 11 bases between them. CDR1 and CDR2 (germline): MGHRA, YSYEKL. The CDR3 has 14 amino acids.

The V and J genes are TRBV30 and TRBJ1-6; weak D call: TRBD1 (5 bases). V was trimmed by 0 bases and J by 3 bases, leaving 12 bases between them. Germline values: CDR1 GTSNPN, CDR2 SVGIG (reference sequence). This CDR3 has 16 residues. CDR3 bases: TGTGCCTGGAGTGTGTCCCGGACACTCTATAATTCACCCCTCCACTTT. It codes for CAWSVSRTLYNSPLHF. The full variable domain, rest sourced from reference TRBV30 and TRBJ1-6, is SQTIHQWPATLVQPVGSPLSLECTVEGTSNPNLYWYRQAAGRGLQLLFYSVGIGQISSEVPQNLSASRPQDRQFILSSKKLLLSDSGFYLCAWSVSRTLYNSPLHFGNGTRLTVT.

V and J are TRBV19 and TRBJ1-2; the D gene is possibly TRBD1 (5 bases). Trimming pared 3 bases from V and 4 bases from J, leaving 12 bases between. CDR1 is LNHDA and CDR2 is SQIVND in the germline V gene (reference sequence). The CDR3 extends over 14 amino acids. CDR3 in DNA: TGTGCCAGTAGTATCTGGGGGACTGTCTATGGCTACACCTTC. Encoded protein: CASSIWGTVYGYTF. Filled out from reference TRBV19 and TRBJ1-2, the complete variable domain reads DGGITQSPKYLFRKEGQNVTLSCEQNLNHDAMYWYRQDPGQGLRLIYYSQIVNDFQKGDIAEGYSVSREKKESFPLTVTSAQKNPTAFYLCASSIWGTVYGYTFGSGTRLTVV.

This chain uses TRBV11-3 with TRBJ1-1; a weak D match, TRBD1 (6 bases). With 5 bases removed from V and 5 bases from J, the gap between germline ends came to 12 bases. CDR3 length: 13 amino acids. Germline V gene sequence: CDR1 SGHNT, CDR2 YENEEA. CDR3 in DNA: TGTGCCAGCAGCCCCGAGGGGGTTACTGAAGCTTTCTTT. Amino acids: CASSPEGVTEAFF. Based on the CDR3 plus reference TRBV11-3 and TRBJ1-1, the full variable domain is EAGVVQSPRYKIIEKKQPVAFWCNPISGHNTLYWYLQNLGQGPELLIRYENEEAVDDSQLPKDRFSAERLKGVDSTLKIQPAELGDSAVYLCASSPEGVTEAFFGQGTRLTVV.

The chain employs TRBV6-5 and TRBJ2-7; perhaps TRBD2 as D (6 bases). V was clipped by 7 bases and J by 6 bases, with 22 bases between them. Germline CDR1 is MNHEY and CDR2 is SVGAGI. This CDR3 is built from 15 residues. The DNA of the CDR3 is TGTGCCAGCACCTCGACGGGACTCCACATTACCGAGCAGTACTTC. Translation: CASTSTGLHITEQYF.

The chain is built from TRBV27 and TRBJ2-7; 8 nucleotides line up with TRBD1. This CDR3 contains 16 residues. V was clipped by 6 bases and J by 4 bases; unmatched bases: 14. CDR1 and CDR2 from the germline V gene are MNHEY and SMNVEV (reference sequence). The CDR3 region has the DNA TGTGCCAGCAGCATGTGGCGAAGGGACAGGCCTTACGAGCAGTACTTC. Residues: CASSMWRRDRPYEQYF.

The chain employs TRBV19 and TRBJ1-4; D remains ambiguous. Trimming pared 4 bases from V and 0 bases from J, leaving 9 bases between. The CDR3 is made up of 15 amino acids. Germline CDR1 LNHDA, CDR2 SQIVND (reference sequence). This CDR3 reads CASSRGDSTNEKLFF. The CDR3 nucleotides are TGTGCCAGTAGTAGAGGAGATTCAACTAATGAAAAACTGTTTTTT. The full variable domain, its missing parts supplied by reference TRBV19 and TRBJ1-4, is DGGITQSPKYLFRKEGQNVTLSCEQNLNHDAMYWYRQDPGQGLRLIYYSQIVNDFQKGDIAEGYSVSREKKESFPLTVTSAQKNPTAFYLCASSRGDSTNEKLFFGSGTQLSVL.

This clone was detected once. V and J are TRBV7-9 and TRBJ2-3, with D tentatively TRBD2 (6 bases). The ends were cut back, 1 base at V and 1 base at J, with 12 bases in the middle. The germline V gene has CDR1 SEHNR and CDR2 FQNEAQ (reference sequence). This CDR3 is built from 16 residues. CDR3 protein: CASSLDLAPGTDTQYF. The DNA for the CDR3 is TGTGCCAGCAGCTTAGATCTAGCGCCAGGCACAGATACGCAGTATTTT.

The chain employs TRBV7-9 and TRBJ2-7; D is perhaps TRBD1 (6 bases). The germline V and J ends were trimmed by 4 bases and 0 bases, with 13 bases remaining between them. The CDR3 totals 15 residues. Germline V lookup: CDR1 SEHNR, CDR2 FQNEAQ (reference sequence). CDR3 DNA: TGTGCCAGCAGCTCCTACCGGGACAACTCCTACGAGCAGTACTTC. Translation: CASSSYRDNSYEQYF. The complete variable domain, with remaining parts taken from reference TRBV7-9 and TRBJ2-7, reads DTGVSQNPRHKITKRGQNVTFRCDPISEHNRLYWYRQTLGQGPEFLTYFQNEAQLEKSRLLSDRFSAERPKGSFSTLEIQRTEQGDSAMYLCASSSYRDNSYEQYFGPGTRLTVT.

CDR3 in DNA: TGTGCCAGCAGCCCCCGGACTAGCGGGGGATTAGAGACCCAGTACTTC. It encodes CASSPRTSGGLETQYF. This chain links TRBV7-8 with TRBJ2-5, with 13 bases matching TRBD2. Trimming cost V 5 bases and J 4 bases; bases outside gene matches: 7. The germline gives CDR1 SGHVS, CDR2 FQNEAQ. The CDR3 spans 16 residues. The full variable domain, its missing parts supplied by reference TRBV7-8 and TRBJ2-5, is GAGVSQSPRYKVAKRGQDVALRCDPISGHVSLFWYQQALGQGPEFLTYFQNEAQLDKSGLPSDRFFAERPEGSVSTLKIQRTQQEDSAVYLCASSPRTSGGLETQYFGPGTRLLVL.

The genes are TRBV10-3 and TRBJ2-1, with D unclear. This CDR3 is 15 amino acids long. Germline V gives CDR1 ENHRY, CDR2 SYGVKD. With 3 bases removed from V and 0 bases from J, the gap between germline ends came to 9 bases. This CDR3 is CAISDNSYSYNEQFF. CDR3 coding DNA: TGTGCCATCAGTGATAATTCTTACTCCTACAATGAGCAGTTCTTC.

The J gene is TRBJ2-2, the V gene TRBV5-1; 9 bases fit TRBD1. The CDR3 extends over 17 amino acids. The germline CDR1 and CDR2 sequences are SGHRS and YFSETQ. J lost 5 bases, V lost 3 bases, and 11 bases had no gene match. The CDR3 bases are TGCGCCAGCAGCTCGGGCCCCGGACAGGGGATTACCGGGGAGCTGTTTTTT. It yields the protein CASSSGPGQGITGELFF.

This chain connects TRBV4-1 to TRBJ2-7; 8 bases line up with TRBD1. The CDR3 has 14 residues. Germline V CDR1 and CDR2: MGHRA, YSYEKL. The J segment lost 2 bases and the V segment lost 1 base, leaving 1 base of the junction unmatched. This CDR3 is CASSQGTGPYEQYF. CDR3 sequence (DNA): TGCGCCAGCAGCCAAGGGACAGGGCCCTACGAGCAGTACTTC.

The CDR3 protein is CASSSGSRGTQYF. In DNA, the CDR3 is TGCGCCAGCAGCTCTGGGTCTAGGGGTACGCAGTATTTT. The rearrangement links TRBV5-1 to TRBJ2-3; tentative D call: TRBD1 (5 bases). The CDR3 contains 13 residues. The V gene's germline CDR1 is SGHRS and CDR2 YFSETQ. V was shortened by 3 bases and J by 8 bases, with 13 bases between the two germline ends.

CDR3 nucleotides: TGTGCCAGCAGTTTGCCGGGACTAGCACACTACGAGCAGTACTTC. Translated, it gives CASSLPGLAHYEQYF. This chain joins TRBV28 and TRBJ2-7; TRBD2 matches 9 bases. Germline CDR1 reads MDHEN; CDR2 reads SYDVKM. The V gene end was trimmed by 3 bases and the J gene end by 3 bases; junction bases not matched to a gene: 6. The CDR3 runs 15 residues.